A single sample is the source of the 24 T cell receptor beta chains below, sequenced in a study of cytomegalovirus exposure and HLA in healthy donors. Vbeta (60) and Jbeta (13) primers were used in the PCR. Sequencing used immunoSEQ multiplex PCR; TCRdb keeps in-frame clones, though not all of them. Of 85,000 to 130,000 clones detected, approximately 80% appear once; the ten largest clones hold roughly 1.6%. The specimen was PBMCs. These receptor sequences come from a man in his fifties in good health and CMV-seronegative.

In this sample, this clone turned up a few times. The CDR3: CATSRGTGNEKLFF. CDR3 nucleotide sequence: TGTGCCACCAGCAGAGGGACAGGAAATGAAAAACTGTTTTTT. The chain is built from TRBV15 and TRBJ1-4; 7 nucleotides align to TRBD1. The CDR3 extends over 14 amino acids. With 1 base clipped from V and 5 bases from J, the junction kept 1 base outside the gene matches. In germline, CDR1 is LNHNV, CDR2 YYDKDF (reference sequence).

The chain has TRBV2 and TRBJ1-6; 8 nucleotides line up with TRBD1. The V gene's germline CDR1 is SNHLY and CDR2 FYNNEI. The CDR3 has 15 residues. The junction had 9 bases not matched to a gene; V was cut back by 3 bases and J by 11 bases. For the CDR3, the DNA is TGTGCCAGCAGTGATTCGACAGGGGAGATTACACCCCTCCACTTT. It codes for CASSDSTGEITPLHF.

This chain uses TRBV7-9 with TRBJ2-7; TRBD1 agrees at 7 bases. The J segment lost 6 bases and the V segment lost 1 base, leaving 6 bases of the junction unmatched. The CDR3 sequence is 14 residues long. The germline V gene encodes CDR1 SEHNR and CDR2 FQNEAQ (reference sequence). CDR3 sequence: CASSLGTGFCEQYV. Written as DNA, the CDR3 is TGTGCCAGCAGCTTAGGGACAGGATTTTGCGAGCAGTACGTC.

V usage is TRBV9 and J usage is TRBJ1-6; D perhaps matches TRBD1 (6 bases). The CDR3 consists of 13 residues. From germline, CDR1 is SGDLS and CDR2 YYNGEE. V was cut by 4 bases and J by 7 bases, with 9 bases left in between. CDR3 DNA sequence: TGTGCCAGCAGCTTAACAGGGAATTCACCCCTCCACTTT. Its translation is CASSLTGNSPLHF.

The chain recombines TRBV6-6 with TRBJ1-2, with 8 bases lining up with TRBD1. V shed 7 bases, J shed 4 bases, and the junction held 5 bases outside the gene matches. Germline V gene sequence: CDR1 MNHNY, CDR2 SVGAGI (reference sequence). The CDR3 totals 13 residues. As DNA, the CDR3 is TGTGCCAGCATTCCGGACAGGGCCTATGGCTACACCTTC. Encoded protein: CASIPDRAYGYTF.

The sample holds a few counts of this clone. This chain links TRBV5-1 with TRBJ1-1; D unresolved. V was clipped by 2 bases and J by 0 bases, with 11 bases between them. The CDR3 spans 15 residues. Germline loops: CDR1 SGHRS, CDR2 YFSETQ. As DNA, the CDR3 is TGCGCCAGCAGCTTACTAGGGAGTATGAACACTGAAGCTTTCTTT. Translated, it gives CASSLLGSMNTEAFF.

This chain joins TRBV11-2 and TRBJ1-2, with TRBD1 matching 7 bases. V lost 1 base and J lost 9; bases outside the gene matches: 8. CDR1 is SGHAT, CDR2 FQNNGV, per germline. This CDR3 is built from 14 residues. The CDR3 coding sequence is TGTGCCAGCAGCTTAGTTGGCAGGGGGTCGAGCTACACCTTC. Protein: CASSLVGRGSSYTF.

This clone was observed a single time. J is TRBJ1-1 and V is TRBV18; D might be TRBD1 (5 bases). CDR1 and CDR2 from the germline V gene are KGHSH and LQKENI. The CDR3 totals 14 residues. The V end lost 6 bases, the J end lost 4 bases, and 15 bases lay between the germline ends. The CDR3 DNA sequence: TGTGCCAGCTCTTCGGGGGGGTCTAGCACTGAAGCTTTCTTT. Translated, it gives CASSSGGSSTEAFF.

The chain combines TRBV2 with TRBJ2-2, with TRBD2 identical over 9 bases. Germline-derived CDR1 and CDR2 are SNHLY and FYNNEI. The CDR3 spans 16 residues. Unmatched junction bases numbered 10, after V lost 4 bases and J lost 7 bases. CDR3 bases: TGTGCCAGCAGTGGACAGGGACTAGCTCAGGGCGGGGAGCTGTTTTTT. Translation gives CASSGQGLAQGGELFF. The entire variable domain, with the rest obtained from reference TRBV2 and TRBJ2-2, is as follows: EPEVTQTPSHQVTQMGQEVILRCVPISNHLYFYWYRQILGQKVEFLVSFYNNEISEKSEIFDDQFSVERPDGSNFTLKIRSTKLEDSAMYFCASSGQGLAQGGELFFGEGSRLTVL.

The chain employs TRBV7-2 and TRBJ2-5; D gene unclear. This CDR3 contains 16 residues. Germline CDR1 and CDR2: SGHTA and FQGNSA. Deletions cut 1 base from V and 1 base from J, with 13 bases between. CDR3 residues: CASSLGQARVQETQYF. For the CDR3, the DNA is TGTGCCAGCAGCTTAGGTCAGGCCAGAGTCCAAGAGACCCAGTACTTC.

The CDR3 sequence is CASSSQGESNSPLHF. In DNA, the CDR3 is TGTGCCAGTAGCTCACAGGGTGAGTCCAATTCACCCCTCCACTTT. The chain has TRBV19 and TRBJ1-6; perhaps TRBD1 as D (6 bases). CDR1 and CDR2 from the germline V gene are LNHDA and SQIVND (reference sequence). V dropped 6 bases and J dropped 7 bases, with 16 bases sitting between them. This CDR3 contains 15 residues.

V usage is TRBV25-1 and J usage is TRBJ1-1; no clear D. This CDR3 is 14 amino acids long. The V end lost 4 bases, the J end lost 2 bases, and 11 bases lay between the germline ends. Germline V gene data show CDR1 as MGHDK and CDR2 as SYGVNS. The CDR3 DNA follows: TGTGCCAGCAGTGCATACCGGGATAACACTGAAGCTTTCTTT. Protein product: CASSAYRDNTEAFF.

The V call is TRBV5-1, the J call TRBJ2-3; the D is unclear. The germline V gene encodes CDR1 SGHRS and CDR2 YFSETQ. V was shortened by 0 bases and J by 10 bases, with 21 bases between the two germline ends. The length of the CDR3 is 16 residues. The CDR3 DNA sequence: TGCGCCAGCAGCTTGGGTTTGTTGGCAGGTGGTGGTTCGCAGTATTTT. It translates to CASSLGLLAGGGSQYF. Complete variable domain (other parts from reference TRBV5-1 and TRBJ2-3): KAGVTQTPRYLIKTRGQQVTLSCSPISGHRSVSWYQQTPGQGLQFLFEYFSETQRNKGNFPGRFSGRQFSNSRSEMNVSTLELGDSALYLCASSLGLLAGGGSQYFGPGTRLTVL.

This clone has a handful of counts. The V gene is TRBV10-3, the J gene TRBJ2-5; the D gene is possibly TRBD1 (6 bases). The V end was cut by 3 bases, the J end by 7 bases, with 15 bases between. The CDR3 extends over 14 amino acids. CDR1 ENHRY and CDR2 SYGVKD come from the germline V gene. The DNA of the CDR3 is TGTGCCATCAGTGATCTCCGGACAGTTGGGACCCAGTACTTC. Translated: CAISDLRTVGTQYF.

This CDR3 reads CASSLGAQSIQYF. The CDR3 nucleotides are TGTGCCAGCAGCTTGGGGGCCCAGTCCATTCAGTACTTC. The chain links TRBV5-5 to TRBJ2-4, with D unclear. The germline CDR1 and CDR2 sequences are SGHKS and YYEKEE (reference sequence). The V end was cut by 0 bases, the J end by 9 bases, with 10 bases between. This CDR3 spans 13 amino acids. The full variable domain, in which reference TRBV5-5 and TRBJ2-4 provide the parts outside the CDR3, is DAGVTQSPTHLIKTRGQQVTLRCSPISGHKSVSWYQQVLGQGPQFIFQYYEKEERGRGNFPDRFSARQFPNYSSELNVNALLLGDSALYLCASSLGAQSIQYFGAGTRLSVL.

Only a few counts were recorded for this clone. The rearrangement joins TRBV5-1 to TRBJ2-3; D is possibly TRBD2 (6 bases). Germline V gives CDR1 SGHRS, CDR2 YFSETQ. The CDR3 extends over 15 amino acids. With 1 base removed from V and 2 bases from J, the gap between germline ends came to 11 bases. The DNA of the CDR3 is TGCGCCAGCAGCTTGTTGCGGGGAGACACAGATACGCAGTATTTT. Its translation: CASSLLRGDTDTQYF.

On this clone itself: Sequence at one end of the junction differs from germline and may be a read error. This rearrangement joins TRBV27 to TRBJ2-5; 10 nucleotides line up with TRBD1. Germline lookup yields CDR1 MNHEY and CDR2 SMNVEV (reference sequence). CDR3 length: 16 residues. The CDR3 nucleotides are TGTGCCAGCAGCTTATTATCGGACAGGGGGGAAGAGACCCAGTACTTC. It codes for CASSLLSDRGEETQYF.

The J gene is TRBJ2-3, the V gene TRBV19; 8 bases fit TRBD2. CDR3 length: 13 amino acids. Germline lookup yields CDR1 LNHDA and CDR2 SQIVND (reference sequence). J gave up 1 base and V 10 bases, and 4 bases lay outside the gene matches. CDR3 residues: CATAGVRTDTQYF. In nucleotides, the CDR3 is TGTGCCACAGCGGGGGTCCGCACAGATACGCAGTATTTT.

The chain carries TRBV5-1 and TRBJ2-5; 9 nucleotides match TRBD1. The germline V gene encodes CDR1 SGHRS and CDR2 YFSETQ. This CDR3 is built from 14 residues. The trim removed 4 bases at V and 5 bases at J, leaving 6 bases unmatched. The CDR3: CASSRDRAAETQYF. The CDR3 DNA follows: TGCGCCAGCAGCAGGGACAGGGCGGCGGAGACCCAGTACTTC. The variable domain in full, completed from reference TRBV5-1 and TRBJ2-5, reads KAGVTQTPRYLIKTRGQQVTLSCSPISGHRSVSWYQQTPGQGLQFLFEYFSETQRNKGNFPGRFSGRQFSNSRSEMNVSTLELGDSALYLCASSRDRAAETQYFGPGTRLLVL.

The chain employs TRBV5-4 and TRBJ2-2; D ambiguous. The germline V gene encodes CDR1 SGHNT and CDR2 YYREEE (reference sequence). The CDR3 is 14 residues long. The ends were cut back, 4 bases at V and 0 bases at J, with 7 bases in the middle. CDR3 sequence: CASSLTANTGELFF. The CDR3 DNA is TGTGCCAGCAGCCTCACGGCGAACACCGGGGAGCTGTTTTTT.

This sequence joins TRBV6-1 and TRBJ2-1; D not certain. V was clipped by 4 bases and J by 6 bases, with 7 bases between them. Germline V CDR1 and CDR2: MNHNS, SASEGT. This CDR3 has 12 amino acids. The CDR3 DNA is TGTGCCAGCAGTGCACAGCTCAATGAGCAGTTCTTC. The encoded protein is CASSAQLNEQFF.

This clone appeared once. This chain uses TRBV15 with TRBJ1-4, with D maybe TRBD1 (5 bases). This CDR3 has 13 residues. V lost 0 bases, J lost 7 bases, and 6 bases lay in between. Germline V gives CDR1 LNHNV, CDR2 YYDKDF (reference sequence). CDR3 coding DNA: TGTGCCACCAGCAGAGAAAGGGGTGAAAAACTGTTTTTT. It encodes CATSRERGEKLFF.

This chain links TRBV5-1 with TRBJ1-3, with D possibly being TRBD1 (5 bases). Germline-derived CDR1 and CDR2 are SGHRS and YFSETQ. V was shortened by 4 bases and J by 2 bases, with 16 bases between the two germline ends. This CDR3 comprises 16 residues. Written as DNA, the CDR3 is TGCGCCAGCAGCCCATCACTCGGGACTGCTGGAAACACCATATATTTT. It yields the protein CASSPSLGTAGNTIYF. The full variable domain, with the rest looked up from reference TRBV5-1 and TRBJ1-3, is KAGVTQTPRYLIKTRGQQVTLSCSPISGHRSVSWYQQTPGQGLQFLFEYFSETQRNKGNFPGRFSGRQFSNSRSEMNVSTLELGDSALYLCASSPSLGTAGNTIYFGEGSWLTVV.

The J gene is TRBJ1-5, the V gene TRBV5-7, with D uncertain. TRBV5-7 belongs to the ORF category, with a function that is uncertain. The CDR3 contains 14 residues. The V end lost 4 bases, the J end lost 7 bases, and 15 bases lay between the germline ends. The DNA of the CDR3 is TGTGCCAGCAGCCCCCCTATGCCGGGACAGCCCCAGCATTTT. This translates into CASSPPMPGQPQHF.